The rows below give T cell receptor beta chains drawn from one sample of a study of vaccination and CD4 T cells after COVID-19. Each CDR3 protein is one row after TCRdb ran MiXCR on the PCR reads. The sample holds about 6,800 distinct CDR3 sequences, about 30% seen once. No antigen is known for these receptors. Source material: CD4+ T cells from blood, cultured in vitro. These receptors were obtained from a human donor in good health. The CDR3 runs from the conserved cysteine through the conserved F or W. The D gene is left open where the match is weak. Clone size appears in some rows only: once, few, many, or a class for an expanded clone.

D: .; J: TRBJ1-5; size: .; V: TRBV20-1; CDR3: CSARVRGAFGNQPQHF; DNA: TGCAGTGCTAGAGTACGGGGGGCCTTCGGCAATCAGCCCCAGCATTTT
D: .; J: TRBJ2-7; size: .; V: TRBV28; CDR3: CASSWAGQLPYEQYF; DNA: TGTGCCAGCAGTTGGGCGGGACAGCTCCCCTACGAGCAGTACTTC
D: .; J: TRBJ2-1; size: .; V: TRBV7-2; CDR3: CASSSWGFHNEQFF; DNA: TGTGCCAGCAGCTCCTGGGGCTTTCACAATGAGCAGTTCTTC
D: TRBD1; J: TRBJ2-2; size: .; V: TRBV6-2/TRBV6-3; CDR3: CASIRGFTGELFF; DNA: TGTGCCAGCATCAGGGGGTTCACCGGGGAGCTGTTTTTT
D: TRBD1; J: TRBJ2-6; size: .; V: TRBV4-3; CDR3: CASSRNRGSSSGANVLTF; DNA: TGCGCCAGCAGCCGAAACAGGGGCTCCAGCTCTGGGGCCAACGTCCTGACTTTC
D: TRBD2; J: TRBJ2-3; size: .; V: TRBV20-1; CDR3: CSARDGTSATDTQYF; DNA: TGCAGTGCTAGAGATGGGACTAGCGCCACAGATACGCAGTATTTT
D: TRBD1; J: TRBJ2-7; size: .; V: TRBV10-3; CDR3: CAISDSGTGFSEQYF; DNA: TGTGCCATCAGTGACTCCGGGACAGGGTTCTCCGAGCAGTACTTC
D: .; J: TRBJ2-3; size: .; V: TRBV10-3; CDR3: CAISRTDTQYF; DNA: TGTGCCATCAGTAGAACAGATACGCAGTATTTT
D: .; J: TRBJ2-1; size: .; V: TRBV19; CDR3: CASSIRPPSNEQFF; DNA: TGTGCCAGTAGTATACGCCCCCCCTCCAATGAGCAGTTCTTC
D: TRBD2; J: TRBJ2-3; size: .; V: TRBV11-2; CDR3: CASSYGLAGGARGDTQYF; DNA: TGTGCCAGCAGCTACGGACTAGCGGGAGGGGCCCGGGGGGATACGCAGTATTTT
D: TRBD2; J: TRBJ2-7; size: .; V: TRBV20-1; CDR3: CSAASGHSYYEQYF; DNA: TGCAGTGCGGCTAGCGGGCACTCCTACTACGAGCAGTACTTC
D: .; J: TRBJ2-6; size: .; V: TRBV5-5; CDR3: CASSSLQAGANVLTF; DNA: TGTGCCAGCAGCTCGTTGCAGGCTGGGGCCAACGTCCTGACTTTC
D: TRBD2; J: TRBJ2-2; size: .; V: TRBV6-1; CDR3: CASSGDYPTGELFF; DNA: TGTGCCAGCAGTGGGGACTACCCCACCGGGGAGCTGTTTTTT
D: TRBD2; J: TRBJ2-3; size: .; V: TRBV4-2; CDR3: CASSQDGLAGGLTSTDTQYF; DNA: TGTGCCAGCAGCCAAGACGGTCTAGCGGGAGGGCTGACTAGCACAGATACGCAGTATTTT
D: .; J: TRBJ1-5; size: .; V: TRBV28; CDR3: CASSPDSSNQPRHF; DNA: TGTGCCAGCAGCCCGGACAGTAGCAATCAGCCCCGGCATTTT
D: .; J: TRBJ1-5; size: .; V: TRBV4-1; CDR3: CASSQGWGSNQPQHF; DNA: TGCGCCAGCAGCCAAGGGTGGGGTAGCAATCAGCCCCAGCATTTT
D: .; J: TRBJ2-7; size: .; V: TRBV10-3; CDR3: CATEGTYEQYF; DNA: TGTGCCACCGAGGGTACCTACGAGCAGTACTTC
D: TRBD1; J: TRBJ1-2; size: .; V: TRBV24-1; CDR3: CATSDRGQGAHYGYTF; DNA: TGTGCCACCAGTGATCGAGGACAGGGGGCCCACTATGGCTACACCTTC
D: .; J: TRBJ1-2; size: few; V: TRBV28; CDR3: CASSLGSRFNYGYTF; DNA: TGTGCCAGCAGTTTGGGGTCCAGATTTAACTATGGCTACACCTTC
D: .; J: TRBJ2-5; size: few; V: TRBV5-8; CDR3: CASSIHKGAPQETQYF; DNA: TGTGCCAGCAGCATCCATAAGGGAGCCCCCCAAGAGACCCAGTACTTC
D: .; J: TRBJ1-2; size: .; V: TRBV30; CDR3: CAWSVSRTRNYGYTF; DNA: TGTGCCTGGAGTGTAAGCAGGACCCGTAACTATGGCTACACCTTC
D: .; J: TRBJ1-2; size: few; V: TRBV14; CDR3: CASSQVQSSGYTF; DNA: TGTGCCAGCAGCCAAGTACAGTCTAGTGGCTACACCTTC
D: TRBD1; J: TRBJ2-7; size: few; V: TRBV7-9; CDR3: CASSRRQGSSYEQYF; DNA: TGTGCCAGCAGCAGAAGACAGGGGAGCTCCTACGAGCAGTACTTC
D: .; J: TRBJ1-2; size: .; V: TRBV27; CDR3: CASSLSGTNYGYTF; DNA: TGTGCCAGCAGTTTATCGGGGACGAACTATGGCTACACCTTC